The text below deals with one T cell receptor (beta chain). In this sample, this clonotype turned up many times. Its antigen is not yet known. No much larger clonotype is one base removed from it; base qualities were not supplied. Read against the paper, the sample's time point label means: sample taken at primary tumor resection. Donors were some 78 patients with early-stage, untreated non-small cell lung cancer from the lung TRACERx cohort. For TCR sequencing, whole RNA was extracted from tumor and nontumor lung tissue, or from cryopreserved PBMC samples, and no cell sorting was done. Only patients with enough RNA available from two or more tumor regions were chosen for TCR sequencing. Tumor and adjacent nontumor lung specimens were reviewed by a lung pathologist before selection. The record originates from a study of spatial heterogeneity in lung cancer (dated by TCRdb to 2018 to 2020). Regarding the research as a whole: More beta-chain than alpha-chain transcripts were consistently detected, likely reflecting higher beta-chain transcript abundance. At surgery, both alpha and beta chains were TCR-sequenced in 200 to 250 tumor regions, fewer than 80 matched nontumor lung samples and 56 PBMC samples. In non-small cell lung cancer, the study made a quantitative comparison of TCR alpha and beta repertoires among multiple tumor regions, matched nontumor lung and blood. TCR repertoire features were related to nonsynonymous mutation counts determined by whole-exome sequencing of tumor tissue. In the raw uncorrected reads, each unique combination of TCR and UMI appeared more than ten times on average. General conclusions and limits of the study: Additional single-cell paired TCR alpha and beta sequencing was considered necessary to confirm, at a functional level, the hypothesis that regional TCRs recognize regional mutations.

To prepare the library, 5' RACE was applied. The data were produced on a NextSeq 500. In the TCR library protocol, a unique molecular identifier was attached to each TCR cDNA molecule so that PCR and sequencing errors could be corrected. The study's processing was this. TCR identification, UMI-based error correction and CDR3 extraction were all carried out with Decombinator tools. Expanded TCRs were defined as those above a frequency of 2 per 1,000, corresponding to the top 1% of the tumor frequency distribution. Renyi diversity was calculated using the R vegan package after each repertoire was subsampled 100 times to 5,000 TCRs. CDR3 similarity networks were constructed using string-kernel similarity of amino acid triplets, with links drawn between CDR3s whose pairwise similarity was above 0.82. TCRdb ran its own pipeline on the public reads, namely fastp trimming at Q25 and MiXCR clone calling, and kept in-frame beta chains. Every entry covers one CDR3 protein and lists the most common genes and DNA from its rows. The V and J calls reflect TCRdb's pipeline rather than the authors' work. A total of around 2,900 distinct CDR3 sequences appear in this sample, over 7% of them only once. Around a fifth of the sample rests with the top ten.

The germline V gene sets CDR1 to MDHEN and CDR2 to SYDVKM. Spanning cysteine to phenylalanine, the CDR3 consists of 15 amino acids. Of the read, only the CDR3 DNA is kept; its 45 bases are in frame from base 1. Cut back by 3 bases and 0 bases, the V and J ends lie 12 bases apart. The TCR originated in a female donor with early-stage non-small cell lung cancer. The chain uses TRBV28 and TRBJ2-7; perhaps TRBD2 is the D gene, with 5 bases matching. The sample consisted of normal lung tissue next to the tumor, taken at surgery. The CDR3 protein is CASSFVARVSYEQYF. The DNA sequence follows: TGTGCCAGCAGTTTTGTAGCGCGCGTCTCCTACGAGCAGTACTTC.